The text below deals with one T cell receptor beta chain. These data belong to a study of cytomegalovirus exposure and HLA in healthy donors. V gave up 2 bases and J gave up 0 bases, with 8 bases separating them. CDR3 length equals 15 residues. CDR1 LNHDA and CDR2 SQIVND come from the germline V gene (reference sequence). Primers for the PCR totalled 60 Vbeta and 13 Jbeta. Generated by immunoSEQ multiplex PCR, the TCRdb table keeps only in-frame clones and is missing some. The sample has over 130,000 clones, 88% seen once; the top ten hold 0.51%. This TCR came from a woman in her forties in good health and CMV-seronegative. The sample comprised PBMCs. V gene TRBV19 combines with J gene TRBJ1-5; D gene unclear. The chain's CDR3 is CASSIMEDSNQPQHF. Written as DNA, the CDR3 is TGTGCCAGTAGTATAATGGAGGATAGCAATCAGCCCCAGCATTTT.